Following are 6 T cell receptor beta chains from one sample sequenced in a study of blood T cells in healthy people across ages. Next came a second PCR, run for roughly 6 to 11 cycles, which used a sample-barcoded 5' primer along with a J-beta primer mix. TCRdb re-derived calls from the 5' RACE reads in MiXCR, one entry per CDR3 protein. This sample has roughly 700,000 distinct CDR3 sequences, with around 48% found just once. What was sequenced was blood. These receptors came from a woman aged 55-69 years in good health.

This sequence joins TRBV6-1 and TRBJ1-2; weak D call: TRBD1 (6 bases). Germline lookup yields CDR1 MNHNS and CDR2 SASEGT. V dropped 6 bases and J dropped 6 bases, with 17 bases sitting between them. The CDR3 contains 14 residues. CDR3 in DNA: TGTGCCAGCAGCGTGGACAGCCCCCGGGATGGCTACACCTTC. Encoded protein: CASSVDSPRDGYTF.

The CDR3 DNA follows: TGTGCCATCAGGCGGACTAGCGGATCCTACAATGAGCAGTACTTC. Translation: CAIRRTSGSYNEQYF. V and J are TRBV10-3 and TRBJ2-1, with 10 positions matching TRBD2. Judging by the DNA end, TRBJ2-7 fits better; the J call may be wrong. This CDR3 region has 15 residues. Germline V gene sequence: CDR1 ENHRY, CDR2 SYGVKD.

J is TRBJ2-1 and V is TRBV18; 8 nucleotides agree with TRBD1. The CDR3 loop spans 15 amino acids. V lost 2 bases to trimming and J lost 2 bases; unmatched junction nucleotides: 2. Germline-derived CDR1 and CDR2 are KGHSH and LQKENI. CDR3 protein: CASSPSGGTYNEQFF. Here the CDR3 DNA reads TGTGCCAGCTCACCATCAGGGGGCACCTACAATGAGCAGTTCTTC. Combining the CDR3 with reference TRBV18 and TRBJ2-1 gives the whole variable domain NAGVMQNPRHLVRRRGQEARLRCSPMKGHSHVYWYRQLPEEGLKFMVYLQKENIIDESGMPKERFSAEFPKEGPSILRIQQVVRGDSAAYFCASSPSGGTYNEQFFGPGTRLTVL.

This clonotype was counted only a few times. The rearrangement joins TRBV30 to TRBJ2-7; possibly TRBD1 for D (5 bases). Germline CDR1 is GTSNPN and CDR2 is SVGIG (reference sequence). The CDR3 consists of 13 residues. V was clipped by 2 bases and J by 5 bases, with 13 bases between them. DNA for the CDR3: TGTGCCTGGAGTAGGAACAGGCCGGACGAGCAGTACTTC. It is translated as CAWSRNRPDEQYF.

In the case of this clonotype: A much larger clone differs from this one at a single base, so this may be a read error. The chain uses TRBV6-2 or TRBV6-3 and TRBJ2-1, with 7 bases that match TRBD2. J was trimmed by 2 bases and V by 0 bases; bases with no gene match: 16. The CDR3 length is 20 residues. The germline gives CDR1 MNHEY, CDR2 SVGEGT. For the CDR3, the DNA is TGTGCCAGCAGTTACTCGAAACGCGGTTCGGGGGGAAATCCCTACAATGAGCAGTTCTTC. This codes for CASSYSKRGSGGNPYNEQFF.

In this sample, this clonotype turned up a few times. This chain connects TRBV20-1 to TRBJ2-1, with 7 bases aligning to TRBD2. Losses at the gene ends were 6 bases for V and 6 bases for J; bases not matched to a gene: 8. This CDR3 is built from 13 residues. From germline, CDR1 is DFQATT and CDR2 SNEGSKA (reference sequence). CDR3: CSARRGGSNEQFF. The CDR3 DNA reads as TGCAGTGCCCGTCGGGGCGGGAGCAATGAGCAGTTCTTC.